Each of the 23 T cell receptor beta chains below was sequenced from the same sample in a study of control samples from healthy donors and cancer patients. Sequencing was performed with immunoSEQ multiplex PCR; in TCRdb, only in-frame clones are kept and a portion is missing. The sample yields about 170,000 clones, around 92% seen once. The sequenced sample was blood. The receptor source for this set is a middle-aged woman in good health.

CDR3 DNA sequence: TGTGCCAGCACCCAAACCCTAGGGGTCTCTGGAAACACCATATATTTT. Its translation: CASTQTLGVSGNTIYF. The rearrangement uses TRBV2 and TRBJ1-3; tentatively, D is TRBD1 (5 bases). The V gene lost 7 bases and the J gene lost 0 bases, with 16 bases spanning the gap. CDR3 length equals 16 residues. The germline gives CDR1 SNHLY, CDR2 FYNNEI. Based on the CDR3 plus reference TRBV2 and TRBJ1-3, the full variable domain is EPEVTQTPSHQVTQMGQEVILRCVPISNHLYFYWYRQILGQKVEFLVSFYNNEISEKSEIFDDQFSVERPDGSNFTLKIRSTKLEDSAMYFCASTQTLGVSGNTIYFGEGSWLTVV.

This chain connects TRBV5-1 to TRBJ2-5; TRBD2 agrees at 8 bases. V lost 8 bases, J lost 1 base, and 4 bases stayed unmatched. CDR1 is SGHRS and CDR2 is YFSETQ in the germline V gene. The CDR3 loop spans 13 amino acids. CDR3 region: CASGGGIQETQYF. The CDR3 DNA reads TGCGCCAGTGGCGGGGGGATCCAAGAGACCCAGTACTTC.

V and J are TRBV5-1 and TRBJ1-4; D is undetermined. The CDR3 covers 15 residues. Trimming stripped 1 base from V and 8 bases from J, with 15 bases between. Germline lookup yields CDR1 SGHRS and CDR2 YFSETQ. CDR3 in amino acids: CASSLSGPGSEKLFF. The CDR3 nucleotides are TGCGCCAGCAGCTTGAGTGGGCCGGGTAGCGAAAAACTGTTTTTT.

DNA of the CDR3: TGTGCCAGTACGCGGGGACTGAACACTGAAGCTTTCTTT. Translation: CASTRGLNTEAFF. The V gene is TRBV19, the J gene TRBJ1-1, with D possibly being TRBD1 (5 bases). The CDR3 length is 13 residues. Germline CDR1 is LNHDA and CDR2 is SQIVND (reference sequence). V was trimmed by 7 bases and J by 0 bases, leaving 9 bases between them.

V and J are TRBV5-6 and TRBJ1-1; D is unclear. V shed 0 bases and J shed 8 bases, with 8 bases lying between them. Germline CDR1 is SGHDT and CDR2 is YYEEEE. This CDR3 is built from 12 residues. The CDR3 nucleotides read TGTGCCAGCAGCTTGGATGCGGCAGAAGCTTTCTTT. Encoded protein: CASSLDAAEAFF.

V gene TRBV5-6 combines with J gene TRBJ2-2; 8 nucleotides agree with TRBD2. Germline values: CDR1 SGHDT, CDR2 YYEEEE. This CDR3 has 16 residues. With 2 bases clipped from V and 4 bases from J, the junction kept 7 bases outside the gene matches. The CDR3 DNA sequence: TGTGCCAGCAGCTTACCAGGCGGGGGGACCACCGGGGAGCTGTTTTTT. Its protein product is CASSLPGGGTTGELFF.

V gene TRBV15 combines with J gene TRBJ1-5; no firm D call. The CDR3 has 13 residues. The V gene lost 0 bases and the J gene lost 7 bases, with 7 bases spanning the gap. In germline, CDR1 is LNHNV, CDR2 YYDKDF (reference sequence). The CDR3 DNA follows: TGTGCCACCAGCAGAGATCCTAGGCAGCCCCAGCATTTT. As protein: CATSRDPRQPQHF.

This clone was seen only once. In DNA form, the CDR3 reads TGCGCCAGCAGCCAAGAAGCGCGGGGGTCCAATGAGCAGTTCTTC. This translates into CASSQEARGSNEQFF. J is TRBJ2-1 and V is TRBV4-1; 7 nucleotides line up with TRBD2. V lost 0 bases to trimming and J lost 6 bases; unmatched junction nucleotides: 5. Germline-derived CDR1 and CDR2 are MGHRA and YSYEKL. This CDR3 spans 15 amino acids.

The V call is TRBV13, the J call TRBJ1-5; maybe TRBD1 (6 bases). Looked up from germline, CDR1 is PRHDT and CDR2 is FYEKMQ (reference sequence). This CDR3 has 14 amino acids. Trimming cost V 6 bases and J 1 base, with 10 bases left between them. This CDR3 reads CASSLGGSNQPQHF. CDR3 DNA sequence: TGTGCCAGCAGTCTAGGGGGGAGCAATCAGCCCCAGCATTTT. Combining the CDR3 with reference TRBV13 and TRBJ1-5 gives the whole variable domain AAGVIQSPRHLIKEKRETATLKCYPIPRHDTVYWYQQGPGQDPQFLISFYEKMQSDKGSIPDRFSAQQFSDYHSELNMSSLELGDSALYFCASSLGGSNQPQHFGDGTRLSIL.

V gene TRBV10-1 combines with J gene TRBJ1-3; the D gene is possibly TRBD1 (5 bases). Trimming pared 0 bases from V and 4 bases from J, leaving 10 bases between. The CDR3 contains 15 residues. Germline values: CDR1 WNHNN, CDR2 SYGVQD (reference sequence). The CDR3 sequence is CASSESIREGNTIYF. The CDR3 region has the DNA TGCGCCAGCAGTGAGTCCATCAGGGAGGGAAACACCATATATTTT.

The chain carries TRBV3-1 (or the pseudogene TRBV3-2) and TRBJ1-2; 7 bases map to TRBD1. Germline lookup yields CDR1 LGHDT and CDR2 YNNKEL (reference sequence). The V gene end was trimmed by 1 base and the J gene end by 3 bases; junction bases not matched to a gene: 5. The CDR3 runs 15 residues. CDR3 DNA sequence: TGTGCCAGCAGCCAAGTGGCAGGGGGGGACTATGGCTACACCTTC. Translated, it gives CASSQVAGGDYGYTF.

V and J are TRBV28 and TRBJ2-3; tentative D call: TRBD1 (6 bases). Germline loops: CDR1 MDHEN, CDR2 SYDVKM. This CDR3 is 17 amino acids long. The germline V and J ends were trimmed by 5 bases and 3 bases, with 21 bases remaining between them. CDR3 in DNA: TGTGCCAGCAGTCAACTGGGGGACCCTAGGGGGACAGATACGCAGTATTTT. It specifies CASSQLGDPRGTDTQYF.

The rearrangement joins TRBV10-3 to TRBJ1-1; D gene uncertain. This CDR3 has 14 amino acids. Between the trimmed V and J ends, which lost 3 bases and 1 base, there was a span of 9 bases. Germline lookup yields CDR1 ENHRY and CDR2 SYGVKD. The CDR3 spells CAISERTENTEAFF. In nucleotides, the CDR3 is TGTGCCATCAGTGAAAGGACGGAGAACACTGAAGCTTTCTTT.

The chain uses TRBV2 and TRBJ2-7, with a tentative D call TRBD1 (5 bases). The germline V and J ends were trimmed by 8 bases and 1 base, with 9 bases remaining between them. Germline CDR1 and CDR2: SNHLY and FYNNEI. The CDR3 runs to 12 residues. CDR3 nucleotides: TGTGCCAGCTACAGACAGTCCTACGAGCAGTACTTC. Protein: CASYRQSYEQYF.

The rearrangement joins TRBV5-1 to TRBJ1-6, with D tentatively TRBD1 (6 bases). This CDR3 spans 13 amino acids. Trimming left V 7 bases short and J 10 bases short, with 15 bases between. The germline CDR1 and CDR2 sequences are SGHRS and YFSETQ. The CDR3 spells CASSTGSGSPLHF. As DNA, the CDR3 is TGCGCCAGCTCAACAGGGAGCGGCTCACCCCTCCACTTT.

V gene TRBV19 combines with J gene TRBJ2-7; D is possibly TRBD1 (6 bases). The CDR3 sequence is 15 residues long. The germline CDR1 and CDR2 sequences are LNHDA and SQIVND (reference sequence). Trimming removed 3 bases at V and 0 bases at J, with 12 bases between. The CDR3 bases are TGTGCCAGTAGTATCGGCGGACAGAGCTCCTACGAGCAGTACTTC. Its translation is CASSIGGQSSYEQYF.

This chain connects TRBV6-5 to TRBJ1-1; maybe TRBD1 (5 bases). Germline CDR1 reads MNHEY; CDR2 reads SVGAGI. Trimming left V 6 bases short and J 6 bases short, with 14 bases between. The CDR3 has 13 amino acids. The CDR3 is CASRNTGGAEAFF. The CDR3 DNA sequence: TGTGCCAGCAGGAACACTGGGGGAGCTGAAGCTTTCTTT.

The chain is built from TRBV3-1 (or the pseudogene TRBV3-2) and TRBJ2-3; D is unclear. This CDR3 has 13 amino acids. Germline V gene data show CDR1 as LGHDT and CDR2 as YNNKEL (reference sequence). Trimming took 4 bases from V and 5 from J, leaving 10 bases between them. This CDR3 reads CASSLGLEDTQYF. CDR3 nucleotide sequence: TGTGCCAGCAGCCTCGGGCTGGAAGATACGCAGTATTTT.

This chain connects TRBV2 to TRBJ1-3, with D possibly matching TRBD1 (6 bases). Trimming took 7 bases from V and 4 from J, leaving 17 bases between them. The germline V gene has CDR1 SNHLY and CDR2 FYNNEI. The CDR3 runs 15 residues. The CDR3 nucleotides read TGTGCCAGCACGGACGAGGGGGGCTCGGGAAACACCATATATTTT. This sequence encodes CASTDEGGSGNTIYF.

V is TRBV4-1 and J is TRBJ1-6; D is possibly TRBD1 (5 bases). Germline assignment: CDR1 MGHRA and CDR2 YSYEKL. The V end lost 1 base, the J end lost 11 bases, and 15 bases lay between the germline ends. The CDR3 has 15 amino acids. The CDR3: CASSQGGGLSTPLHF. CDR3 nucleotide sequence: TGCGCCAGCAGCCAAGGGGGCGGCCTCTCGACACCCCTCCACTTT.

The rearrangement joins TRBV9 to TRBJ2-3; 13 positions agree with TRBD2. Unmatched junction bases numbered 2, after V lost 4 bases and J lost 0 bases. CDR1 is SGDLS and CDR2 is YYNGEE in the germline V gene. The CDR3 covers 16 residues. The CDR3 coding sequence is TGTGCCAGCAGCTCGACTAGCGGGGGGAGCACAGATACGCAGTATTTT. Protein: CASSSTSGGSTDTQYF.

This clone has just one count. The rearrangement links TRBV5-1 to TRBJ2-3; 8 bases align to TRBD1. The length of the CDR3 is 15 residues. The germline V gene has CDR1 SGHRS and CDR2 YFSETQ. Trimming cost V 8 bases and J 1 base; bases outside gene matches: 9. The CDR3 is CASKTQGARTDTQYF. In nucleotides, the CDR3 is TGCGCCAGTAAGACCCAGGGGGCGCGCACAGATACGCAGTATTTT.

This sequence joins TRBV18 and TRBJ1-3; TRBD1 might be the D (6 bases). Germline V gives CDR1 KGHSH, CDR2 LQKENI. The CDR3 contains 15 residues. V was clipped by 3 bases and J by 0 bases, with 9 bases between them. In nucleotides, the CDR3 is TGTGCCAGCTCACCGGGGGCCAACTCTGGAAACACCATATATTTT. This codes for CASSPGANSGNTIYF.